The 9 T cell receptor beta chains below come from one sample, sequenced in a study of T cell changes during pregnancy in multiple sclerosis (dated by TCRdb to 2018 to 2020). Library prep was done by the immunoSEQ multiplex PCR assay. TCRdb limited this immuneACCESS table to in-frame rearrangements with V and J called. A share of clones is missing; checked studies link under half to unresolved V genes, and the rest is unexplained. This sample has 85,000 to 100,000 clones in its table, and roughly 92% of those were observed once. Of the sample, 2% to 2.5% falls within the top ten clones. The sample was peripheral blood, taken after pregnancy. Receptors originate from a female donor with multiple sclerosis, enrolled in a pregnancy study.

The chain joins TRBV19 to TRBJ2-7; 7 bases agree with TRBD2. V was clipped by 1 base and J by 3 bases; unmatched bases: 3. The CDR3 extends over 14 amino acids. In germline, CDR1 is LNHDA, CDR2 SQIVND (reference sequence). The CDR3 coding sequence is TGTGCCAGTAGTATAGGGGGGACTATCTACGAGCAGTACTTC. Residues: CASSIGGTIYEQYF. Supplemented by reference TRBV19 and TRBJ2-7, the full variable domain reads DGGITQSPKYLFRKEGQNVTLSCEQNLNHDAMYWYRQDPGQGLRLIYYSQIVNDFQKGDIAEGYSVSREKKESFPLTVTSAQKNPTAFYLCASSIGGTIYEQYFGPGTRLTVT.

The chain couples TRBV2 to TRBJ1-4; 9 bases line up with TRBD1. Germline V gene sequence: CDR1 SNHLY, CDR2 FYNNEI. This CDR3 spans 15 amino acids. V dropped 6 bases and J dropped 6; count of bases not matched to a gene: 8. The CDR3 spells CASRNPGQGDEKLFF. In nucleotides, the CDR3 is TGTGCCAGCAGAAACCCGGGACAGGGTGATGAAAAACTGTTTTTT.

This clone was recorded only once. The chain uses TRBV6-5 and TRBJ1-1, with D possibly TRBD1 on 6 matching bases. CDR3 length: 15 amino acids. Trimming shortened V by 4 bases and J by 6 bases, and 18 bases separated the two germline ends. Germline V gene sequence: CDR1 MNHEY, CDR2 SVGAGI. CDR3 sequence (DNA): TGTGCCAGCAGTTCCGGTAGCAGGGGCCCCGCTGAAGCTTTCTTT. Translation gives CASSSGSRGPAEAFF.

This sequence joins TRBV30 and TRBJ2-5; D is perhaps TRBD2 (7 bases). The germline V gene has CDR1 GTSNPN and CDR2 SVGIG (reference sequence). This CDR3 spans 16 amino acids. Trimming removed 7 bases from V and 5 bases from J, with 26 bases in between. This CDR3 reads CASTGGGRGVGETQYF. In nucleotides, the CDR3 is TGTGCCTCCACTGGGGGGGGGAGGGGGGTGGGTGAGACCCAGTACTTC.

The chain uses TRBV11-2 and TRBJ1-2, with D possibly matching TRBD1 (5 bases). This CDR3 has 15 residues. Trimming left V 5 bases short and J 2 bases short, with 15 bases between. CDR1 and CDR2 (germline): SGHAT, FQNNGV. The CDR3 loop reads CASSTLTGINYGYTF. CDR3 DNA sequence: TGTGCCAGCAGCACCCTAACAGGAATCAACTATGGCTACACCTTC.

This chain joins TRBV5-4 and TRBJ1-4; D is unresolved. This CDR3 spans 15 amino acids. Germline CDR1 is SGHNT and CDR2 is YYREEE (reference sequence). Trimming took off 4 bases at V and 8 bases at J, with 18 bases between the two ends. The CDR3 nucleotides are TGTGCCAGCAGCAAGGATGGAGGGAATTGGGAAAAACTGTTTTTT. This encodes CASSKDGGNWEKLFF.

The table lists this clone with a few counts. This chain joins TRBV6-1 and TRBJ2-7, with a tentative D call TRBD1 (8 bases). This CDR3 comprises 16 residues. The germline V and J ends were trimmed by 3 bases and 3 bases, with 18 bases remaining between them. Germline lookup yields CDR1 MNHNS and CDR2 SASEGT. The CDR3 region has the DNA TGTGCCAGCAGTGACCCTGGACAGGGAGGGATCTACGAGCAGTACTTC. It encodes CASSDPGQGGIYEQYF.

The chain combines TRBV7-6 with TRBJ2-7, with 8 bases identical to TRBD1. V lost 7 bases, J lost 5 bases, and 10 bases stayed unmatched. Per the germline V gene, CDR1 is SGHVS and CDR2 is FNYEAQ. This CDR3 has 14 amino acids. The CDR3 protein is CASTYRTGLDEQYF. In nucleotides, the CDR3 is TGTGCCAGCACCTACAGGACAGGGTTGGACGAGCAGTACTTC.

The chain has TRBV5-1 and TRBJ1-1, with 8 bases matching TRBD1. After removal of 4 bases from V and 5 bases from J, the junction contained 7 bases not matched to a gene. The CDR3 consists of 14 residues. Germline V lookup: CDR1 SGHRS, CDR2 YFSETQ. CDR3 sequence: CASSQDRVRTEAFF. The DNA of the CDR3 is TGCGCCAGCAGCCAGGACAGGGTTAGGACTGAAGCTTTCTTT.